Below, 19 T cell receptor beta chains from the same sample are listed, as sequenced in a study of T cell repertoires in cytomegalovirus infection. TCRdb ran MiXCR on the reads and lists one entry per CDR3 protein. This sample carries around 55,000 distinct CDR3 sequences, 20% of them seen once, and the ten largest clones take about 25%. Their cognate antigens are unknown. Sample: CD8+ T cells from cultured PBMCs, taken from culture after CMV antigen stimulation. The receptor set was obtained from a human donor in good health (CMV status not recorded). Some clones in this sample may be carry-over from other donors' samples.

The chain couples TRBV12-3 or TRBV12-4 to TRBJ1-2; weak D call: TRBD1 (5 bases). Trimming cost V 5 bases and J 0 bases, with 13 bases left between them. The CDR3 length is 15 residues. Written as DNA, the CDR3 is TGTGCCAGCAGTCCCGCCGGGGGTGCTAACTATGGCTACACCTTC. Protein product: CASSPAGGANYGYTF.

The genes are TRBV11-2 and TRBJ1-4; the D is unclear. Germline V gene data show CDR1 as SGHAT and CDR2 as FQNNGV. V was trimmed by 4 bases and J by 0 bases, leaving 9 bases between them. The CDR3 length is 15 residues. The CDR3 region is CASSSVGSTNEKLFF. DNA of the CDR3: TGTGCCAGCAGCTCGGTCGGGTCAACTAATGAAAAACTGTTTTTT.

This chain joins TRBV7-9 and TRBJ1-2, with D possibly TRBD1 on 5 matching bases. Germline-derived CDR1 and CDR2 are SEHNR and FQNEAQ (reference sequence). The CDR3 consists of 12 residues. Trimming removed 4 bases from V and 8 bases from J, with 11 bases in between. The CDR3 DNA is TGTGCCAGCAGCTCCCCCGGGGGGGGCTACACCTTC. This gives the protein CASSSPGGGYTF.

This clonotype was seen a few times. CDR3 residues: CSASDRDPKRDNEQFF. The CDR3 DNA sequence: TGCAGTGCTAGCGACCGGGACCCTAAGAGGGACAATGAGCAGTTCTTC. The chain combines TRBV20-1 with TRBJ2-1; possibly TRBD1 or TRBD2 for D (5 bases each). This CDR3 has 16 amino acids. The V end lost 3 bases, the J end lost 5 bases, and 20 bases lay between the germline ends. Germline V CDR1 and CDR2: DFQATT, SNEGSKA (reference sequence).

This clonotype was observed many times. CDR3 amino acids: CASSSRGLGNQPQHF. The CDR3 region has the DNA TGTGCCAGCAGCAGCAGGGGGCTCGGCAATCAGCCCCAGCATTTT. The V call is TRBV7-6, the J call TRBJ1-5; 8 nucleotides align to TRBD1. J was trimmed by 2 bases and V by 5 bases; bases with no gene match: 5. This CDR3 has 15 amino acids. The germline CDR1 and CDR2 sequences are SGHVS and FNYEAQ. Filled out from reference TRBV7-6 and TRBJ1-5, the complete variable domain reads GAGVSQSPRYKVTKRGQDVALRCDPISGHVSLYWYRQALGQGPEFLTYFNYEAQQDKSGLPNDRFSAERPEGSISTLTIQRTEQRDSAMYRCASSSRGLGNQPQHFGDGTRLSIL.

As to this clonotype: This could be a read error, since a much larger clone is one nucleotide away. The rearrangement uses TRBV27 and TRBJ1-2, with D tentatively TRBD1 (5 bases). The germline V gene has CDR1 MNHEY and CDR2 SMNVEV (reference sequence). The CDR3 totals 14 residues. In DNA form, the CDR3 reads TGTGACAGCAGTTTACGACAGAGTTACTATGGCTACACCTTC. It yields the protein CDSSLRQSYYGYTF.

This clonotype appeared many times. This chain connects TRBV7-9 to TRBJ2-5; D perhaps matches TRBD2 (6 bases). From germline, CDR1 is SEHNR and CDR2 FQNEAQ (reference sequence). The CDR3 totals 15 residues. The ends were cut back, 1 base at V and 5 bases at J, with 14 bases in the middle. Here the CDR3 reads CASSLVRLEGETQYF. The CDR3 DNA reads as TGTGCCAGCAGCTTAGTACGGCTGGAGGGGGAGACCCAGTACTTC.

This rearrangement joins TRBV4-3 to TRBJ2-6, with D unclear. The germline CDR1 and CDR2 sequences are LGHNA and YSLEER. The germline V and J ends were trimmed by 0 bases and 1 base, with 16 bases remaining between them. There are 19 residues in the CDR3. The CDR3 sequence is CASSQDLIGSTSGANVLTF. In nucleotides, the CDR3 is TGCGCCAGCAGCCAAGATCTAATAGGGTCCACATCTGGGGCCAACGTCCTGACTTTC.

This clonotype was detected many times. CDR3 sequence reads: CASSHTDYTYEQYF. CDR3 nucleotide sequence: TGTGCCAGCAGCCACACCGACTACACCTACGAGCAGTACTTC. This chain connects TRBV7-2 to TRBJ2-7; D is possibly TRBD2 (5 bases). Trimming shortened V by 5 bases and J by 2 bases, and 13 bases separated the two germline ends. The CDR3 spans 14 residues. From germline, CDR1 is SGHTA and CDR2 FQGNSA.

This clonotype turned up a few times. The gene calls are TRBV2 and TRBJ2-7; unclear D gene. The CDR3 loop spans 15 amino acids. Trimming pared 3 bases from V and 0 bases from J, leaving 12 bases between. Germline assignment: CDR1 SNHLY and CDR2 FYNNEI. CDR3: CASSDWVGLSYEQYF. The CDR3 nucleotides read TGTGCCAGCAGTGATTGGGTGGGCCTCTCCTACGAGCAGTACTTC.

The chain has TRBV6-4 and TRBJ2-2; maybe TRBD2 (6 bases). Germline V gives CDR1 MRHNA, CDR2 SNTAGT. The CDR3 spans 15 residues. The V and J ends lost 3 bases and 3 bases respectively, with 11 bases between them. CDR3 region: CASSEGGADTGELFF. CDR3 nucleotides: TGTGCCAGCAGTGAAGGAGGGGCGGACACCGGGGAGCTGTTTTTT.

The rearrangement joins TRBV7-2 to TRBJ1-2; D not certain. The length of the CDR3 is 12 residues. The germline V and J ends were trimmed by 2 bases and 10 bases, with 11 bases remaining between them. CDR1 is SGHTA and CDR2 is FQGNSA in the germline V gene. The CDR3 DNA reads TGTGCCAGCAGCTTATGGGGAGTCACCTACACCTTC. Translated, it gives CASSLWGVTYTF.

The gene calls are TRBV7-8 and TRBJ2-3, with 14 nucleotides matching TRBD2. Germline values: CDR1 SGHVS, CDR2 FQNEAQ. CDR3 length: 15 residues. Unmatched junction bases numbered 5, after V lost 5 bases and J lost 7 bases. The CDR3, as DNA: TGTGCCAGCAGCCCCGGGACTAGCGGGGGATATACGCAGTATTTT. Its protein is CASSPGTSGGYTQYF.

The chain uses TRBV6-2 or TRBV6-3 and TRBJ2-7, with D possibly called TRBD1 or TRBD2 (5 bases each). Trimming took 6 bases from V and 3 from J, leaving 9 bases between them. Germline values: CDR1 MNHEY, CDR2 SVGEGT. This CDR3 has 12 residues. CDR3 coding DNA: TGTGCCAGCAGCCAGGGAGTCTACGAGCAGTACTTC. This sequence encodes CASSQGVYEQYF.

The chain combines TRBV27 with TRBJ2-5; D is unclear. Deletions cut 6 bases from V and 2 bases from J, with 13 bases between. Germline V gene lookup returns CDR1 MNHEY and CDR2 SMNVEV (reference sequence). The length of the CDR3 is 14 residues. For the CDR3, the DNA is TGTGCCAGCAGGCCTTCCGGCCTACAAGAGACCCAGTACTTC. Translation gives CASRPSGLQETQYF.

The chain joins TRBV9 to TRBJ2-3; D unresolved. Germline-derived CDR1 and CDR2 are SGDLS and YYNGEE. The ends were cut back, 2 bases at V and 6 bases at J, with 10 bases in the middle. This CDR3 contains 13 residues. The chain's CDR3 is CASSVTRWDTQYF. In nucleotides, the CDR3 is TGTGCCAGCAGCGTTACCCGTTGGGATACGCAGTATTTT.

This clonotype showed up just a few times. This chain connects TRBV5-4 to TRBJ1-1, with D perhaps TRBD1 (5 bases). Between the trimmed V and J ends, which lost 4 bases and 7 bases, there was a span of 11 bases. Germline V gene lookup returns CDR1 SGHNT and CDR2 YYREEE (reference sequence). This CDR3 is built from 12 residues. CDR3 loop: CASSPQGVEAFF. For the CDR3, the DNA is TGTGCCAGCAGCCCGCAGGGCGTTGAAGCTTTCTTT.

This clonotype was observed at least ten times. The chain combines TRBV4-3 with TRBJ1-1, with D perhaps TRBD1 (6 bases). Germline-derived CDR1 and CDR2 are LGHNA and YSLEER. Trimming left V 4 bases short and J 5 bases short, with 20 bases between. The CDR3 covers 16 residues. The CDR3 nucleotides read TGCGCCAGCAGCCCCGACATCGGGGGCGAGAATACTGAAGCTTTCTTT. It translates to CASSPDIGGENTEAFF.

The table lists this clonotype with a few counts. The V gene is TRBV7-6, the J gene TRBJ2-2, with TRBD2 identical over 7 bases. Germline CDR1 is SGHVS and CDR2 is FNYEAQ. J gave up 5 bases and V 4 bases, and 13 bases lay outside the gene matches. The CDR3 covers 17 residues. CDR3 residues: CASSSHLAERGTGELFF. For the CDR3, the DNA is TGTGCCAGCAGCTCCCACCTAGCGGAGAGAGGAACCGGGGAGCTGTTTTTT. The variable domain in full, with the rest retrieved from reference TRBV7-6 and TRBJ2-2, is GAGVSQSPRYKVTKRGQDVALRCDPISGHVSLYWYRQALGQGPEFLTYFNYEAQQDKSGLPNDRFSAERPEGSISTLTIQRTEQRDSAMYRCASSSHLAERGTGELFFGEGSRLTVL.